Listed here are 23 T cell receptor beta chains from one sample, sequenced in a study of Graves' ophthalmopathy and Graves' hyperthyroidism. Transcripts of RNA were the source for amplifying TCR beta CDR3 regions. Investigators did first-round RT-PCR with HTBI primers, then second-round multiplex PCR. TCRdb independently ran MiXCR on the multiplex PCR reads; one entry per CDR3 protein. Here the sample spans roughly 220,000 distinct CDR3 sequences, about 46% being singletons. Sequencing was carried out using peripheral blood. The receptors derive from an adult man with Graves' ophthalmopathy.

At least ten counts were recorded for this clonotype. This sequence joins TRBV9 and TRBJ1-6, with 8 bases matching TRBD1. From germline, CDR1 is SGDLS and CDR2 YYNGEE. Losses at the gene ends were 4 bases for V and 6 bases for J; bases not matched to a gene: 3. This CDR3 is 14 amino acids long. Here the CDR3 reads CASSTQGANSPLHF. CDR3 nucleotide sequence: TGTGCCAGCAGCACTCAGGGGGCTAATTCACCCCTCCACTTT. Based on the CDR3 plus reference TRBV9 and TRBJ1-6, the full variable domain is DSGVTQTPKHLITATGQRVTLRCSPRSGDLSVYWYQQSLDQGLQFLIQYYNGEERAKGNILERFSAQQFPDLHSELNLSSLELGDSALYFCASSTQGANSPLHFGNGTRLTVT.

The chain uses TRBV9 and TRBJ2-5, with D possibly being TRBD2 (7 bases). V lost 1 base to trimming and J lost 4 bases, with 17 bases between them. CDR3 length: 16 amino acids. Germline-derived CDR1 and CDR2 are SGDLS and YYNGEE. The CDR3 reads CASSVRLGGPLETQYF. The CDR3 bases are TGTGCCAGCAGCGTACGGCTGGGGGGGCCGCTAGAGACCCAGTACTTC.

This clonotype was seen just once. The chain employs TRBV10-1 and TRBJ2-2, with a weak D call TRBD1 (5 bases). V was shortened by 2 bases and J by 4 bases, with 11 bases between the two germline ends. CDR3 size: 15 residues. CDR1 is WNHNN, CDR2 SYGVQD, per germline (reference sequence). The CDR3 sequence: CASSEKRGGTGELFF. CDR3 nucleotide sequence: TGCGCCAGCAGTGAGAAAAGGGGCGGCACCGGGGAGCTGTTTTTT.

Here the CDR3 DNA reads TGTGCCAGCAGCCAAGATGACGGATCCTACGAGCAGTACTTC. It codes for CASSQDDGSYEQYF. The gene calls are TRBV3-1 and TRBJ2-7, with unresolved D. There are 14 residues in the CDR3. V lost 0 bases and J 1 base, leaving 7 bases between the germline ends. Germline CDR1 reads LGHDT; CDR2 reads YNNKEL (reference sequence).

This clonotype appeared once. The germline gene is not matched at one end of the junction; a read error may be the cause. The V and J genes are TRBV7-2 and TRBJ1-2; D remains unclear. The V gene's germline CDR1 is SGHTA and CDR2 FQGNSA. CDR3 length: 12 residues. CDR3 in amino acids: CASSRDVYGYTF. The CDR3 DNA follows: TGTGCCAGCAGCCGAGACGTGTATGGCTATACCTTC.

The CDR3, as DNA: TGTGCCAGCAGCGCGGACTCCGGGAAGGGTGGAAACACCATATATTTT. Translation: CASSADSGKGGNTIYF. The rearrangement links TRBV7-2 to TRBJ1-3; D unclear. The CDR3 length is 16 residues. Trimming shortened V by 5 bases and J by 3 bases, and 17 bases separated the two germline ends. CDR1 is SGHTA, CDR2 FQGNSA, per germline.

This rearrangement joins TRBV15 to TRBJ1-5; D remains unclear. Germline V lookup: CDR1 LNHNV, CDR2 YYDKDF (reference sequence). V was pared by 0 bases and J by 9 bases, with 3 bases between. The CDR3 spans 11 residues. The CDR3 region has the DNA TGTGCCACCAGCAGAGACCGGCCCCAGCATTTT. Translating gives CATSRDRPQHF.

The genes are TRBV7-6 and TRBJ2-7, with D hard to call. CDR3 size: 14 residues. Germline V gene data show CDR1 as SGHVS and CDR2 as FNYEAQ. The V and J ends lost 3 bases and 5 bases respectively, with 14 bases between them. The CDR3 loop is CASSFLASGDEQYF. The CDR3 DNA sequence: TGTGCCAGCAGCTTCTTGGCCTCGGGTGACGAGCAGTACTTC.

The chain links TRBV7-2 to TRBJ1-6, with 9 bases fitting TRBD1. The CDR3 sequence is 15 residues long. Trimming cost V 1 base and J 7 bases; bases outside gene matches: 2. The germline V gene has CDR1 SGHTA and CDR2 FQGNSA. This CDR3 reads CASSLGDRENSPLHF. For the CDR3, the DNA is TGTGCCAGCAGCTTAGGGGACAGGGAAAATTCACCCCTCCACTTT.

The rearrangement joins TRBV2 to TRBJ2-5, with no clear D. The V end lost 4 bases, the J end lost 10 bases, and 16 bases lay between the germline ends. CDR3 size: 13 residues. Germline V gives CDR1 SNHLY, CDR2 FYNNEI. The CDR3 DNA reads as TGTGCCAGCAGTGTCGATTCAAAATGGGACCAGTACTTC. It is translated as CASSVDSKWDQYF.

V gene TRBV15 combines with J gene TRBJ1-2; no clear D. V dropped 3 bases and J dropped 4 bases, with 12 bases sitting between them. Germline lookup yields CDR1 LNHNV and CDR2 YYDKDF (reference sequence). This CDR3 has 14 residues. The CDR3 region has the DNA TGTGCCACCAGCAGTTTAAAATCGGGCTATGGCTACACCTTC. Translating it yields CATSSLKSGYGYTF.

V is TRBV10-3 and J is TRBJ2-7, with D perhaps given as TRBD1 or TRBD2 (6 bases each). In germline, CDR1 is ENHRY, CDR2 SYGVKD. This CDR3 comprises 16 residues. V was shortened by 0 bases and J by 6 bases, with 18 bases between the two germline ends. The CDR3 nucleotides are TGTGCCATCAGTGAGTCCCCAGGGGTTGGGACTCGCGAGCAGTACTTC. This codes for CAISESPGVGTREQYF.

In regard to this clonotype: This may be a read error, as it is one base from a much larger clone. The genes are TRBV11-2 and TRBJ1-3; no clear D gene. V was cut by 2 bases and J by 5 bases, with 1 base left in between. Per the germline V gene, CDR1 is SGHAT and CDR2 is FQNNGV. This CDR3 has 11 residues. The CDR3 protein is CASSLRNTIYF. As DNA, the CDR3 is TGTGCCAGCAGCTTACGAAACACCATATATTTT. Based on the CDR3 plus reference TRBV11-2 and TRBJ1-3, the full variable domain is EAGVAQSPRYKIIEKRQSVAFWCNPISGHATLYWYQQILGQGPKLLIQFQNNGVVDDSQLPKDRFSAERLKGVDSTLKIQPAKLEDSAVYLCASSLRNTIYFGEGSWLTVV.

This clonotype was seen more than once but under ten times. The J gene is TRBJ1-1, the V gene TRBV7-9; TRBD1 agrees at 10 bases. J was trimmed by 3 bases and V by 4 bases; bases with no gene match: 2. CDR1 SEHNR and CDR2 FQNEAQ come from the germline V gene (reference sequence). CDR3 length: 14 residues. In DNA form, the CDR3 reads TGTGCCAGCAGCTCGACAGGGGGCGACACTGAAGCTTTCTTT. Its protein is CASSSTGGDTEAFF.

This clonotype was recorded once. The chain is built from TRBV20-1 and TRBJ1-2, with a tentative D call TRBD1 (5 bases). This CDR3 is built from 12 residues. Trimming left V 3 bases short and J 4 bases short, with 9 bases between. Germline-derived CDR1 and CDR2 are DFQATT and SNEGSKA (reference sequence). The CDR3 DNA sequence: TGCAGTGCTAGTAGGGGAGGCTATGGCTACACCTTC. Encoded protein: CSASRGGYGYTF.

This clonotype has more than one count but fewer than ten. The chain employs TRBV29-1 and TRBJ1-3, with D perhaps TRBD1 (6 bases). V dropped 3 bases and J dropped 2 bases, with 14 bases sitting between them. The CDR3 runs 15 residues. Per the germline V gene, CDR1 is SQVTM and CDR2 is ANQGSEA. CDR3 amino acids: CSVDLTGQTGNTIYF. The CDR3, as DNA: TGCAGCGTTGACTTGACAGGACAGACTGGAAACACCATATATTTT.

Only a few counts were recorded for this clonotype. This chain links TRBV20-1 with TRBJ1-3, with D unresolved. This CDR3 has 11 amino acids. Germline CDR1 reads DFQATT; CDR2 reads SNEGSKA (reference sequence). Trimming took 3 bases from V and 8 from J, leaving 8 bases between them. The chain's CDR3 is CSASNGYTIYF. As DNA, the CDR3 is TGCAGTGCTAGTAATGGGTACACCATATATTTT.

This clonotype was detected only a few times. The CDR3, as DNA: TGTGCCAGCAGCTATAGACAGGGGGAATCCTACGAGCAGTACTTC. Translation: CASSYRQGESYEQYF. This chain connects TRBV12-3 or TRBV12-4 to TRBJ2-7; 9 positions match TRBD1. The CDR3 contains 15 residues. The ends lost 6 bases at V and 1 base at J; junction bases unmatched: 7.

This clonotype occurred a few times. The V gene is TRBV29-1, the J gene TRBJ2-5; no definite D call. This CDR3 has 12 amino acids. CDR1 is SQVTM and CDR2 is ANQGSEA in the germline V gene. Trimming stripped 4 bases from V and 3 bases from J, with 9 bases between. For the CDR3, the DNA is TGCAGCGTTGGGCACAGAGAAGAGACCCAGTACTTC. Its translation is CSVGHREETQYF.

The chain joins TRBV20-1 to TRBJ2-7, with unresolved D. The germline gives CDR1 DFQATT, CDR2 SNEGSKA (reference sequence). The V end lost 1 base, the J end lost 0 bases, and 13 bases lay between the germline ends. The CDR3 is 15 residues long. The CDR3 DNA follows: TGCAGTGCTAGAGCTGACCTCCCCAGCTCCTACGAGCAGTACTTC. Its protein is CSARADLPSSYEQYF.

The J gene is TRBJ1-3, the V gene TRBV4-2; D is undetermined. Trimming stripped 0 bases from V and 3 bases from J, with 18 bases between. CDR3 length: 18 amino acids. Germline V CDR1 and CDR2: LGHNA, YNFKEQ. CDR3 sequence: CASSQDSIAAAIGNTIYF. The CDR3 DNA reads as TGTGCCAGCAGCCAAGATTCTATCGCGGCAGCTATTGGAAACACCATATATTTT.

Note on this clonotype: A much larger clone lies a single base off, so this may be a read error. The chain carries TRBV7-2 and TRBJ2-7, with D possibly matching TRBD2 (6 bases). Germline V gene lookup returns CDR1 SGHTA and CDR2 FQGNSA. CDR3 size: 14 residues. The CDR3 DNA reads TGTGCCAGCAGTTTACGCCAACTAGCTTACGGGCAGTACTTC. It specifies CASSLRQLAYGQYF. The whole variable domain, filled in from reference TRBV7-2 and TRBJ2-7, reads GAGVSQSPSNKVTEKGKDVELRCDPISGHTALYWYRQSLGQGLEFLIYFQGNSAPDKSGLPSDRFSAERTGGSVSTLTIQRTQQEDSAVYLCASSLRQLAYGQYFGPGTRLTVT.

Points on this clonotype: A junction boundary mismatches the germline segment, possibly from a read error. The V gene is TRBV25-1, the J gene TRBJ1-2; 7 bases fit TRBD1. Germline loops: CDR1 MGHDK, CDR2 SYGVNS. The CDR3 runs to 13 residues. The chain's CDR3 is CVSSVGTAYGYTF. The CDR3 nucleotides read TGTGTCAGCAGTGTCGGGACAGCTTATGGCTACACCTTC.